This T cell receptor (beta chain) derives from a study of Graves' ophthalmopathy and Graves' hyperthyroidism (dated by TCRdb to between 2018 and 2020). Study-level background: Peripheral blood was collected at initial diagnosis, prior to any treatment. Following sampling, methimazole starting at 30 mg daily was administered to hyperthyroidism patients, and high-dose intravenous methylprednisolone was administered to ophthalmopathy patients. In more than 5 hyperthyroidism patients, the T-cell repertoire of thyroid tissue was compared with the T-cell repertoire of blood. An independent validation cohort comprised about 20 hyperthyroidism patients and roughly 15 patients who later progressed from hyperthyroidism to ophthalmopathy. To explore V-J signatures distinguishing ophthalmopathy from hyperthyroidism, a discovery set of about a hundred patients (fewer than 45 ophthalmopathy, 57 stable hyperthyroidism) was enrolled. In total, 135 blood samples were TCR-sequenced: 40 to 45 ophthalmopathy, under 80 hyperthyroidism and approximately 17 hyperthyroidism-to-ophthalmopathy patients. The study used TCR beta repertoire signatures to distinguish Graves' ophthalmopathy from Graves' hyperthyroidism and to predict progression to ophthalmopathy.

Measured from the cysteine to the phenylalanine, the CDR3 is 18 residues long. Only CDR3 DNA remains: 54 bases, in frame from the first base. V trim: 2 bases; J trim: 4 bases; unmatched bases: 13. The germline V gene (reference sequence) specifies SEHNR as CDR1 and FQNEAQ as CDR2. TCR beta CDR3 regions were amplified from RNA transcripts for repertoire sequencing. HTBI primers and the Qiagen OneStep RT-PCR kit were used in a first-round RT-PCR, which was followed by a second-round multiplex PCR, size selection and purification. Libraries were sequenced on an Illumina HiSeq2000 using paired-end 100 bp reads. Processing in the source paper ran as follows. SOAPnuke was used for read processing, and reads with adapters, uncalled bases, a mean Phred below 15, or no exact constant-primer or identifier match were discarded. High-quality paired reads were merged with COPE v1.2.5. Clonotypes were defined as unique nucleotide sequences and were aligned to IMGT TRB V, D and J references using MiTCR v1.1. Analysis was restricted to V-J combinations with a frequency above 0.0001, which covered 98% to 99.2% of repertoires. For each V-J combination, a TCR clonal expansion and chaos score was defined as the ratio of F50 clonal expansion to chaos observed in the TCRdist matrix. Features were reduced by Welch's t-statistics and random forest to more than 10 V-J combinations, which fed a naive Bayes classifier. The Morisita-Horn index was used to measure how similar the thyroid and blood repertoires were. The public sequencing data were trimmed at Q25 with fastp and processed into clonotypes with MiXCR by TCRdb, which kept only in-frame beta chains. Entries that share a CDR3 protein sequence are merged under the most common genes and DNA. These V and J calls originate from TCRdb's pipeline instead of the authors' own analysis. This sample gives 600,000 to 950,000 distinct CDR3 sequences in total; 40% of them show up just once. The ten most abundant clones make up 44% of the sample.

Ophthalmopathy patients had moderately to severely active disease, Clinical Activity Score of at least 3, NOSPECS grade of at least 4, and disease duration under 3 months. Patients with other autoimmune diseases, uncontrolled infections, pregnancy or lactation were excluded. Clinical symptoms, serum thyroxine, TRAb, thyroid ultrasound and orbital computed tomography were used for diagnosis. Ficoll-Paque density gradient centrifugation was used to isolate PBMCs from approximately 11 ml of fresh peripheral blood. Total RNA was extracted using Trizol reagent, and RNA quality was checked on an Agilent 2100 Bioanalyzer. With regard to this clonotype: What antigen it recognizes has not been identified. Base qualities are missing; no much larger clone stands one base away.

What the work shows at the level of the full study, not this receptor alone: In validation, the model predicted ophthalmopathy progression with more than 70% sensitivity and around 72% specificity; about a dozen predicted patients were CT-confirmed with GO in a median of 6.5 months. In cross-validation, the 13-signature model distinguished ophthalmopathy from stable hyperthyroidism with approximately 90% sensitivity and 81% to 82% specificity, while in the test set the corresponding values were about 80% and 75%. No statistical method was used to set the sample size in advance, and the investigators knew which group each participant was assigned to. Most expanded thyroid clonotypes with a frequency above 0.001 also appeared in blood, which suggests that blood repertoires may reflect the immune response in the thyroid.

The sequence joins TRBV7-9 to TRBJ2-7, with TRBD2 identical over 11 junction bases. This TCR was sampled from an adult man with Graves' ophthalmopathy. Specimen: peripheral blood. The bases read TGTGCCAGCAGCTTAAGCCCTTATTTTAGCGGGAGGGAGTACGAGCAGTACTTC. Its product reads: CASSLSPYFSGREYEQYF.